The 21 T cell receptor beta chains listed next were all sequenced from one sample in a study of cytomegalovirus exposure and HLA in healthy donors. The PCR employed 60 Vbeta primers together with 13 Jbeta primers. Libraries were prepared by immunoSEQ multiplex PCR; TCRdb keeps only in-frame clonotypes and omits some of them. The repertoire holds about 83,000 clones, with about four fifths as singletons. The specimen was PBMCs. Source of these receptors: a woman aged 25 to 39 in good health and CMV-seronegative.

The chain combines TRBV19 with TRBJ1-2; D is ambiguous. The V gene lost 3 bases and the J gene lost 3 bases, with 14 bases spanning the gap. This CDR3 region has 15 residues. Germline V CDR1 and CDR2: LNHDA, SQIVND (reference sequence). As DNA, the CDR3 is TGTGCCAGTAGTATCCGTCGAGTCCCTGACTATGGCTACACCTTC. This gives the protein CASSIRRVPDYGYTF. Together with reference TRBV19 and TRBJ1-2, the CDR3 gives the full variable domain: DGGITQSPKYLFRKEGQNVTLSCEQNLNHDAMYWYRQDPGQGLRLIYYSQIVNDFQKGDIAEGYSVSREKKESFPLTVTSAQKNPTAFYLCASSIRRVPDYGYTFGSGTRLTVV.

The CDR3 reads CASSPTSVNYEQYF. The CDR3 nucleotides read TGTGCCAGCAGCCCGACTAGCGTGAACTACGAGCAGTACTTC. The rearrangement joins TRBV9 to TRBJ2-7; 8 nucleotides line up with TRBD2. CDR3 length: 14 residues. The germline V gene has CDR1 SGDLS and CDR2 YYNGEE. V dropped 4 bases and J dropped 3; count of bases not matched to a gene: 6.

This chain joins TRBV10-3 and TRBJ1-1; TRBD1 is a possible D gene (5 bases). Germline CDR1 ENHRY, CDR2 SYGVKD. The ends were cut back, 0 bases at V and 8 bases at J, with 10 bases in the middle. This CDR3 comprises 13 residues. The CDR3 sequence: CAISESKWGEAFF. The CDR3 bases are TGTGCCATCAGTGAGTCGAAGTGGGGCGAAGCTTTCTTT.

This clone occurred once. The chain combines TRBV23-1 with TRBJ2-1; 7 bases map to TRBD1. TRBV23-1 is annotated as an ORF whose role is uncertain. This CDR3 has 11 amino acids. V gave up 6 bases and J gave up 14 bases; unmatched junction bases: 7. The CDR3 sequence: CASSTGVEEFF. In DNA, the CDR3 is TGCGCCAGCAGCACAGGGGTAGAGGAGTTCTTC.

This clone was recorded once. At one of its ends the junction is not consistent with the germline gene, which may arise from a read error. The chain employs TRBV28 and TRBJ2-5; possible D gene TRBD2, 6 bases. Looked up from germline, CDR1 is MDHEN and CDR2 is SYDVKM. The CDR3 is made up of 15 amino acids. CDR3 coding DNA: TGTTCCAGCAGGCCCCAGGGAGGAGAAGTGGAGACCCAGTACTTC. Translating gives CSSRPQGGEVETQYF.

V gene TRBV10-3 combines with J gene TRBJ2-1; 7 bases agree with TRBD1. CDR3 length: 15 residues. Germline lookup yields CDR1 ENHRY and CDR2 SYGVKD. The V segment lost 6 bases and the J segment 0 bases; nucleotides outside the gene matches: 5. The CDR3, as DNA: TGTGCCATCAGGATGACAGGGAACTCCTACAATGAGCAGTTCTTC. It specifies CAIRMTGNSYNEQFF.

In its sample, this clone was seen a few times. Written as DNA, the CDR3 is TGTGCCAGCAGTCCACCGGGAGGGGAGTACGAGCAGTACTTC. As protein: CASSPPGGEYEQYF. The chain couples TRBV28 to TRBJ2-7; 8 bases fit TRBD2. Germline V lookup: CDR1 MDHEN, CDR2 SYDVKM. This CDR3 has 14 amino acids. V lost 5 bases, J lost 4 bases, and 7 bases stayed unmatched.

V gene TRBV9 combines with J gene TRBJ2-5, with 7 bases identical to TRBD2. V gave up 0 bases and J gave up 2 bases; unmatched junction bases: 1. Germline CDR1 SGDLS, CDR2 YYNGEE. The CDR3 length is 14 residues. CDR3 residues: CASSVGGGQETQYF. The CDR3 region has the DNA TGTGCCAGCAGCGTAGGGGGGGGACAAGAGACCCAGTACTTC.

The chain links TRBV5-6 to TRBJ1-2; tentatively, D is TRBD1 (5 bases). The CDR3 consists of 14 residues. Trimming removed 4 bases at V and 2 bases at J, with 12 bases between. Germline CDR1 SGHDT, CDR2 YYEEEE. CDR3 residues: CASSPNKGNYGYTF. The CDR3 DNA reads TGTGCCAGCAGCCCGAATAAGGGGAACTATGGCTACACCTTC.

The chain is built from TRBV6-6 and TRBJ2-3, with TRBD1 identical over 10 bases. This CDR3 has 15 residues. Losses at the gene ends were 4 bases for V and 4 bases for J; bases not matched to a gene: 5. CDR1 and CDR2 (germline): MNHNY, SVGAGI (reference sequence). The chain's CDR3 is CASSSTDRGSDTQYF. The CDR3 DNA is TGTGCCAGCAGTTCCACGGACAGGGGGTCAGATACGCAGTATTTT.

The rearrangement links TRBV5-5 to TRBJ2-3; 11 bases are shared with TRBD2. The CDR3 covers 16 residues. The V and J ends lost 4 bases and 6 bases, in that order; junction bases with no gene match: 10. The germline gives CDR1 SGHKS, CDR2 YYEKEE (reference sequence). Here the CDR3 reads CASSRTSGFGEDTQYF. In DNA, the CDR3 is TGTGCCAGCAGCCGGACTAGCGGGTTTGGGGAGGATACGCAGTATTTT.

The chain joins TRBV27 to TRBJ2-1; 8 positions agree with TRBD2. Trimming took 6 bases from V and 0 from J; bases not matched to a gene: 4. Germline V gives CDR1 MNHEY, CDR2 SMNVEV (reference sequence). CDR3 size: 15 residues. The CDR3 coding sequence is TGTGCCAGCAGCTGGCTAGCGGGCTCCTACAATGAGCAGTTCTTC. This sequence encodes CASSWLAGSYNEQFF.

V is TRBV6-5 and J is TRBJ2-1; no definite D call. The germline gives CDR1 MNHEY, CDR2 SVGAGI. The CDR3 consists of 12 residues. Deletions cut 2 bases from V and 13 bases from J, with 12 bases between. CDR3 nucleotides: TGTGCCAGCAGTTACCCTGGGCTACCTCAGTTCTTC. Protein: CASSYPGLPQFF.

V usage is TRBV5-1 and J usage is TRBJ2-2, with 9 bases identical to TRBD1. V lost 5 bases, J lost 5 bases, and 16 bases stayed unmatched. The CDR3 extends over 18 amino acids. Germline values: CDR1 SGHRS, CDR2 YFSETQ. CDR3 bases: TGCGCCAGCAGGGCGGCTATCGGACAGGGGAGAGATACCGGGGAGCTGTTTTTT. Translated, it gives CASRAAIGQGRDTGELFF.

The rearrangement links TRBV6-5 to TRBJ1-1; D possibly corresponds to TRBD1 (5 bases). The V end lost 4 bases, the J end lost 5 bases, and 11 bases lay between the germline ends. The CDR3 loop spans 13 amino acids. Germline assignment: CDR1 MNHEY and CDR2 SVGAGI. The CDR3 DNA is TGTGCCAGCAGTTGGGGAGGGGAAACTGAAGCTTTCTTT. Amino acid sequence: CASSWGGETEAFF.

This rearrangement joins TRBV27 to TRBJ1-1; the D gene is possibly TRBD1 (5 bases). Germline V gives CDR1 MNHEY, CDR2 SMNVEV (reference sequence). The CDR3 totals 15 residues. V was pared by 0 bases and J by 3 bases, with 11 bases between. This chain's CDR3 is CASSLSRRGDTEAFF. CDR3 in DNA: TGTGCCAGCAGTTTATCGAGGCGGGGGGACACTGAAGCTTTCTTT.

The V and J genes are TRBV11-3 and TRBJ1-3; no clear D. Germline CDR1 is SGHNT and CDR2 is YENEEA. The length of the CDR3 is 15 residues. V lost 1 base and J 0 bases, leaving 7 bases between the germline ends. The CDR3 loop reads CASSLGGSSGNTIYF. The CDR3 region has the DNA TGTGCCAGCAGCTTAGGCGGTAGCTCTGGAAACACCATATATTTT.

The rearrangement links TRBV29-1 to TRBJ2-7, with 9 bases matching TRBD1. The CDR3 sequence is 15 residues long. CDR1 and CDR2 (germline): SQVTM, ANQGSEA. J gave up 3 bases and V 6 bases, and 12 bases lay outside the gene matches. CDR3 DNA: TGCAGCGTCCTAAGAAAACAGGGGGCCCTCTACGAGCAGTACTTC. This encodes CSVLRKQGALYEQYF.

With regard to this clone: Mismatch with germline at one junction end may stem from a read error. This chain connects TRBV19 to TRBJ2-7; a possible D gene is TRBD1 (7 bases). The CDR3 loop spans 13 amino acids. The germline CDR1 and CDR2 sequences are LNHDA and SQIVND (reference sequence). The DNA of the CDR3 is TGTGCCAGTAGTAAGGAAGGGGGGACAGCTACTTTCTTC. Translating it yields CASSKEGGTATFF.

CDR3 protein: CASSPSSLVKTQYF. The CDR3 DNA sequence: TGTGCCAGCAGTCCGTCCTCACTAGTAAAGACCCAGTACTTC. The chain joins TRBV27 to TRBJ2-5; D is perhaps TRBD2 (5 bases). This CDR3 has 14 amino acids. Germline CDR1 reads MNHEY; CDR2 reads SMNVEV (reference sequence). Trimming shortened V by 5 bases and J by 6 bases, and 16 bases separated the two germline ends.

The J gene is TRBJ2-7, the V gene TRBV5-6; 8 nucleotides line up with TRBD1. CDR3 length: 17 amino acids. The V gene end was trimmed by 0 bases and the J gene end by 4 bases; junction bases not matched to a gene: 12. From germline, CDR1 is SGHDT and CDR2 YYEEEE. CDR3 residues: CASSLGQGQGPIYEQYF. CDR3 nucleotide sequence: TGTGCCAGCAGCTTGGGGCAAGGACAGGGCCCTATATACGAGCAGTACTTC.